The 18 T cell receptor beta chains below were found in one sample sequenced in a study of cytomegalovirus exposure and HLA in healthy donors. PCR involved 60 Vbeta and 13 Jbeta primers. Generated by immunoSEQ multiplex PCR, the TCRdb table keeps only in-frame clones and is missing some. This table has 95,000 to 150,000 clones, over 75% appearing once. The sample taken for sequencing was PBMCs. These receptors all come from a man younger than 40 in good health and CMV-seronegative.

The chain joins TRBV19 to TRBJ2-5; D is perhaps TRBD1 (6 bases). Trimming stripped 9 bases from V and 2 bases from J, with 13 bases between. CDR1 and CDR2 (germline): LNHDA, SQIVND (reference sequence). CDR3 length equals 13 residues. Written as DNA, the CDR3 is TGTGCCAGCGCAAATACAGGGCAAGAGACCCAGTACTTC. It specifies CASANTGQETQYF.

The chain links TRBV5-1 to TRBJ2-1; a possible D gene is TRBD1 (6 bases). V dropped 4 bases and J dropped 15 bases, with 26 bases sitting between them. Germline CDR1 is SGHRS and CDR2 is YFSETQ. The CDR3 length is 15 residues. The chain's CDR3 is CASSPTQGPPVNRFF. CDR3 DNA sequence: TGCGCCAGCAGCCCTACACAGGGTCCTCCTGTCAATCGGTTCTTC.

The rearrangement links TRBV5-1 to TRBJ2-3, with D unresolved. V was trimmed by 4 bases and J by 2 bases, leaving 17 bases between them. Germline CDR1 reads SGHRS; CDR2 reads YFSETQ. The CDR3 totals 16 residues. CDR3 sequence: CASSGPPIRPTDTQYF. In nucleotides, the CDR3 is TGCGCCAGCAGCGGGCCCCCTATCCGACCCACAGATACGCAGTATTTT.

The V and J genes are TRBV29-1 and TRBJ2-3; TRBD2 matches 7 bases. CDR1 is SQVTM, CDR2 ANQGSEA, per germline. The V and J ends lost 5 bases and 0 bases, in that order; junction bases with no gene match: 11. The CDR3 has 16 residues. The CDR3 is CSVFGPGGLSTDTQYF. CDR3 DNA sequence: TGCAGCGTTTTTGGACCCGGGGGGTTGAGCACAGATACGCAGTATTTT.

The chain has TRBV5-1 and TRBJ2-3, with TRBD2 matching over 15 bases. Germline lookup yields CDR1 SGHRS and CDR2 YFSETQ. This CDR3 spans 17 amino acids. Trimming at V came to 3 bases and at J to 7 bases, leaving 9 bases not matched to a gene. This CDR3 is CASSSGTSGGLVYTQYF. CDR3 in DNA: TGCGCCAGCAGCTCAGGGACTAGCGGGGGGTTGGTGTATACGCAGTATTTT.

The V and J genes are TRBV19 and TRBJ2-3, with D possibly matching TRBD1 (7 bases). V was pared by 10 bases and J by 6 bases, with 17 bases between. The CDR3 is made up of 13 amino acids. Germline assignment: CDR1 LNHDA and CDR2 SQIVND (reference sequence). The CDR3 coding sequence is TGTGCCACCAGGGGGGCCCAAGCCGATACGCAGTATTTT. Translation: CATRGAQADTQYF.

This rearrangement joins TRBV27 to TRBJ2-2; 11 bases match TRBD2. V shed 4 bases and J 6 bases; nucleotides not matched to a gene: 4. The V gene's germline CDR1 is MNHEY and CDR2 SMNVEV (reference sequence). CDR3 length: 15 amino acids. The CDR3 DNA is TGTGCCAGCAGTTCGACTAGCGGGGTCGCCGGGGAGCTGTTTTTT. Translation: CASSSTSGVAGELFF.

The chain is built from TRBV7-7 and TRBJ2-3; 9 positions agree with TRBD2. The CDR3 is 14 residues long. J lost 4 bases, V lost 6 bases, and 5 bases had no gene match. Germline CDR1 is SSHAT and CDR2 is FNYEAQ (reference sequence). CDR3 in DNA: TGTGCCAGCAGTAGAGGACTAGCGCCAGATACGCAGTATTTT. Translating gives CASSRGLAPDTQYF.

This clone was picked up a small number of times. The chain has TRBV28 and TRBJ2-7, with 8 bases identical to TRBD2. The germline gives CDR1 MDHEN, CDR2 SYDVKM. J was trimmed by 1 base and V by 5 bases; bases with no gene match: 7. The CDR3 is 15 residues long. CDR3 DNA sequence: TGTGCCAGCAGTGCCATAGCGGGGTTATCCTACGAGCAGTACTTC. This sequence encodes CASSAIAGLSYEQYF.

The CDR3 nucleotides are TGCGCCAGCAGCCACACTAGCGGGGGGGCTTTTGAGCAGTTCTTC. Amino acids: CASSHTSGGAFEQFF. The chain uses TRBV4-3 and TRBJ2-1, with TRBD2 matching 13 bases. Germline V gives CDR1 LGHNA, CDR2 YSLEER. V trimming: 3 bases; J trimming: 9 bases; junction bases outside the gene matches: 5. CDR3 size: 15 residues.

This chain connects TRBV7-9 to TRBJ2-7; 9 nucleotides line up with TRBD1. CDR3 length: 14 residues. V was clipped by 4 bases and J by 3 bases; unmatched bases: 4. From germline, CDR1 is SEHNR and CDR2 FQNEAQ (reference sequence). The CDR3 reads CASSSGQGNYEQYF. CDR3 nucleotide sequence: TGTGCCAGCAGCTCGGGACAGGGAAACTACGAGCAGTACTTC.

The chain is built from TRBV28 and TRBJ1-5, with D possibly TRBD1 on 5 matching bases. The CDR3 sequence is 14 residues long. With 6 bases removed from V and 0 bases from J, the gap between germline ends came to 9 bases. Germline V gene data show CDR1 as MDHEN and CDR2 as SYDVKM. The CDR3 nucleotides read TGTGCCAGCAGGAAGGGGCTTAGCAATCAGCCCCAGCATTTT. This codes for CASRKGLSNQPQHF.

The rearrangement uses TRBV18 and TRBJ2-3, with 8 bases identical to TRBD1. V gave up 8 bases and J gave up 1 base; unmatched junction bases: 5. The length of the CDR3 is 14 residues. Per germline, CDR1 KGHSH and CDR2 LQKENI. CDR3 sequence (DNA): TGTGCCAGCGCTCAGGACAGGGGCACAGATACGCAGTATTTT. Translated, it gives CASAQDRGTDTQYF.

The V and J genes are TRBV18 and TRBJ2-1, with 8 positions matching TRBD1. This CDR3 spans 11 amino acids. J gave up 15 bases and V 5 bases, and 6 bases lay outside the gene matches. Germline V gene data show CDR1 as KGHSH and CDR2 as LQKENI. The DNA of the CDR3 is TGTGCCAGCTCAGTTGACAGGGGACTGTTCTTC. The encoded protein is CASSVDRGLFF.

This clone was counted between two and nine times. The V call is TRBV10-3, the J call TRBJ2-2; D possibly corresponds to TRBD2 (6 bases). Trimming removed 6 bases from V and 5 bases from J, with 10 bases in between. CDR3 length: 13 amino acids. Germline V gene data show CDR1 as ENHRY and CDR2 as SYGVKD. The CDR3 nucleotides read TGTGCCATCAGGCCCGGGACTACCGGGGAGCTGTTTTTT. The encoded protein is CAIRPGTTGELFF.

The gene calls are TRBV28 and TRBJ1-4, with 7 bases identical to TRBD1. The CDR3 length is 16 residues. The V gene's germline CDR1 is MDHEN and CDR2 SYDVKM. The trim removed 5 bases at V and 6 bases at J, leaving 12 bases unmatched. The CDR3, as DNA: TGTGCCAGCAGTATCTCGATTAGGGGGCCCTATGAAAAACTGTTTTTT. It encodes CASSISIRGPYEKLFF.

This chain links TRBV19 with TRBJ1-1, with D tentatively TRBD1 (6 bases). Trimming pared 2 bases from V and 3 bases from J, leaving 13 bases between. The CDR3 has 15 residues. The germline gives CDR1 LNHDA, CDR2 SQIVND (reference sequence). The DNA for the CDR3 is TGTGCCAGTAGTATAACCCAGGGGTCAGACACTGAAGCTTTCTTT. Its translation: CASSITQGSDTEAFF.

V usage is TRBV19 and J usage is TRBJ1-2; the D gene is possibly TRBD1 (6 bases). The CDR3 extends over 13 amino acids. Trimming cost V 4 bases and J 2 bases, with 8 bases left between them. The germline CDR1 and CDR2 sequences are LNHDA and SQIVND (reference sequence). CDR3 amino acids: CASSTDRNYGYTF. Written as DNA, the CDR3 is TGTGCCAGTAGTACCGACAGGAACTATGGCTACACCTTC.